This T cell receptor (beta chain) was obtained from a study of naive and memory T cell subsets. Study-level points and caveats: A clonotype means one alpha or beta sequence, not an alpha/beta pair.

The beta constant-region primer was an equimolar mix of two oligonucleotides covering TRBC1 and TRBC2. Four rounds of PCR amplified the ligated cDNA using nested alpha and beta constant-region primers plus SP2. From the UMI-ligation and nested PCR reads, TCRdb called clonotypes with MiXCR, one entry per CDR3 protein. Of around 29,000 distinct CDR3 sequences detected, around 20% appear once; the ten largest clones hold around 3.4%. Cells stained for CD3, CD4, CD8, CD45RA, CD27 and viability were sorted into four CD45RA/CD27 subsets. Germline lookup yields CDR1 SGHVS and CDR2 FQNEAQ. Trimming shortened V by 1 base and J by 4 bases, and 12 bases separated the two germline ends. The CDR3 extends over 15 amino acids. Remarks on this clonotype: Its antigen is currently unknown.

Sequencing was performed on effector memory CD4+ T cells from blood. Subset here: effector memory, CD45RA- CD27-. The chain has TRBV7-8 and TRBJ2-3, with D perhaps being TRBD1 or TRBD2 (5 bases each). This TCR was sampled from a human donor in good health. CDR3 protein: CASSLDGAAADTQYF. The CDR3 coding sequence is TGTGCCAGCAGCTTAGACGGGGCGGCGGCAGATACGCAGTATTTT.